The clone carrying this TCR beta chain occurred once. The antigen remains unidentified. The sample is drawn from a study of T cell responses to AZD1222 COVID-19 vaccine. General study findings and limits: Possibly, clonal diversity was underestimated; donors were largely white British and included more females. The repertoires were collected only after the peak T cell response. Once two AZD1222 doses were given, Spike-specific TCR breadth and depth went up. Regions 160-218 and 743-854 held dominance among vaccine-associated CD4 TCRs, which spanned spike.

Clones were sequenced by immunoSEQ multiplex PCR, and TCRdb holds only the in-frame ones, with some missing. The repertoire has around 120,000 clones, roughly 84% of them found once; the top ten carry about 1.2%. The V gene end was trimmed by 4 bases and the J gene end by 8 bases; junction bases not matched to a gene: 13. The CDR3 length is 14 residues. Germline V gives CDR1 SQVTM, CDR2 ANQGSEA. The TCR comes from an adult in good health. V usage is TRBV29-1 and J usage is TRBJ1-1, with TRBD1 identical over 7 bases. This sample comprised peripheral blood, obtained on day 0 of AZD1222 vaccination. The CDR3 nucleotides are TGCAGCGTTGTGAAGGCGGTTTCGGGACAGGAAGCTTTCTTT. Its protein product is CSVVKAVSGQEAFF.